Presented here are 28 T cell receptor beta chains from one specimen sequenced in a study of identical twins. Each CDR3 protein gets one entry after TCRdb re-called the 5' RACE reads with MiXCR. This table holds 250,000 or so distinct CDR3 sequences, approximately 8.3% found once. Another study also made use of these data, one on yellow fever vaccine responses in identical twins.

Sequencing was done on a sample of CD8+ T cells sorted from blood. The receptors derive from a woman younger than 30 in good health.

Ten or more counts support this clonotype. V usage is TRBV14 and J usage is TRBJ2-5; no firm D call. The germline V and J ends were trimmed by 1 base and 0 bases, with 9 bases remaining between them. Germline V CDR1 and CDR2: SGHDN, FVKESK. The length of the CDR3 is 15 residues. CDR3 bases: TGTGCCAGCAGCCAAGCAGACCAGTACCAAGAGACCCAGTACTTC. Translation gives CASSQADQYQETQYF.

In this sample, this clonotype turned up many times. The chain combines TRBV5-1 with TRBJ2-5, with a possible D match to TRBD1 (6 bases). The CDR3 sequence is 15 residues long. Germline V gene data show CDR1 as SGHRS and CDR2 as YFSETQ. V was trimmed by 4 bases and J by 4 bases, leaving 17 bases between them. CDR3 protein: CASSTDRPWGETQYF. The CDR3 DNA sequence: TGCGCCAGCAGCACCGACAGGCCCTGGGGAGAGACCCAGTACTTC.

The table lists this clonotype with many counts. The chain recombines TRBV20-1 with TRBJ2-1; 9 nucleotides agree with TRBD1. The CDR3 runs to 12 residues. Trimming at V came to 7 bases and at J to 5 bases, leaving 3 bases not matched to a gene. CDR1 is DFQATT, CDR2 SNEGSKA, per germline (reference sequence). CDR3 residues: CSEQGANNEQFF. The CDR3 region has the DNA TGCAGTGAACAGGGGGCCAACAATGAGCAGTTCTTC.

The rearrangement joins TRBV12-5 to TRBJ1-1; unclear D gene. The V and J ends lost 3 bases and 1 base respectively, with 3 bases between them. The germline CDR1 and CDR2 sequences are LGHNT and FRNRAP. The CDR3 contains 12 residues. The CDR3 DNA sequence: TGTGCTAGTGGTTTTGGGAACACTGAAGCTTTCTTT. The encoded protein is CASGFGNTEAFF.

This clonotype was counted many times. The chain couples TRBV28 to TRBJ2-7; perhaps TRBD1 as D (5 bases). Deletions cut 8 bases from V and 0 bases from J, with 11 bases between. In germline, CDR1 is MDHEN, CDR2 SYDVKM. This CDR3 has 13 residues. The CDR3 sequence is CASRPDSSYEQYF. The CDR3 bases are TGTGCCAGCCGGCCAGACAGCTCCTACGAGCAGTACTTC. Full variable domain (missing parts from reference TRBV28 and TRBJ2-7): DVKVTQSSRYLVKRTGEKVFLECVQDMDHENMFWYRQDPGLGLRLIYFSYDVKMKEKGDIPEGYSVSREKKERFSLILESASTNQTSMYLCASRPDSSYEQYFGPGTRLTVT.

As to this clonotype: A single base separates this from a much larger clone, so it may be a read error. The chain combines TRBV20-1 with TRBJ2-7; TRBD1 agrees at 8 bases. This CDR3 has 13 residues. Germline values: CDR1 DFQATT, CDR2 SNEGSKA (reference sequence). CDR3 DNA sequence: TGCAGAGCTAGGGCAGGGGGCACCTACGAGCAGTACTTC. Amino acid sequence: CRARAGGTYEQYF.

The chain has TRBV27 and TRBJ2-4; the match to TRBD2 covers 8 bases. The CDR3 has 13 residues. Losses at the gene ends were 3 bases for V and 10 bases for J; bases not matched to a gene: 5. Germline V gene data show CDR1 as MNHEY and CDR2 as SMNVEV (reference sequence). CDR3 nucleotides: TGTGCCAGCAGTTTGATAGCGGGGAATATTCAGTACTTC. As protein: CASSLIAGNIQYF.

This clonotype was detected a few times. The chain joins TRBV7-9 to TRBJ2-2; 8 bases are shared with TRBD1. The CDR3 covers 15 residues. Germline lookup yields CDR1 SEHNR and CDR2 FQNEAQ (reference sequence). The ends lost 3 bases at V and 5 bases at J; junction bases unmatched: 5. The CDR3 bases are TGTGCCAGCAGCTTGGTGACAGGGGCTACCGGGGAGCTGTTTTTT. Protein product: CASSLVTGATGELFF.

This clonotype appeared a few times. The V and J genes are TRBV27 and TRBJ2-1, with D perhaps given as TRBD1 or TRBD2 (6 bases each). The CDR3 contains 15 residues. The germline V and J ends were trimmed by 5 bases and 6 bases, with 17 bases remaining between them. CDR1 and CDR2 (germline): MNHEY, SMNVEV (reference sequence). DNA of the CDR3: TGTGCCAGCAGTCCGAACTGGGGGCGGGGCAATGAGCAGTTCTTC. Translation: CASSPNWGRGNEQFF.

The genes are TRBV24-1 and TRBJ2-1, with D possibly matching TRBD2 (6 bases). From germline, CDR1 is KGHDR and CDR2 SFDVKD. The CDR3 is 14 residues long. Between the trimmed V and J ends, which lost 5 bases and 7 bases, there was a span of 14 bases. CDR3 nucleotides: TGTGCCACCAGTGCTCTAGCGATTGGTAATGAGCAGTTCTTC. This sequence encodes CATSALAIGNEQFF.

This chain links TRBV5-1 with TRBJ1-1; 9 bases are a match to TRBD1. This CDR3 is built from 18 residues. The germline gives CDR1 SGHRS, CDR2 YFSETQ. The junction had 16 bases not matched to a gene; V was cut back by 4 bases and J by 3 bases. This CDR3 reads CASSPPEGQGGWYTEAFF. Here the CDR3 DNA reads TGCGCCAGCAGCCCACCCGAGGGACAGGGTGGATGGTACACTGAAGCTTTCTTT. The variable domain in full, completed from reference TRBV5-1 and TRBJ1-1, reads KAGVTQTPRYLIKTRGQQVTLSCSPISGHRSVSWYQQTPGQGLQFLFEYFSETQRNKGNFPGRFSGRQFSNSRSEMNVSTLELGDSALYLCASSPPEGQGGWYTEAFFGQGTRLTVV.

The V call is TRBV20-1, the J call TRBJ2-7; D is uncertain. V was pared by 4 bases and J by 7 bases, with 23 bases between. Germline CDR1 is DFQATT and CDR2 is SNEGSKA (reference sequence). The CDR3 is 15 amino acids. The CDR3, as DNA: TGCAGTGCTATATCCCCCGACCGGCTGCAAATTGAGCAGTACTTC. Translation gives CSAISPDRLQIEQYF.

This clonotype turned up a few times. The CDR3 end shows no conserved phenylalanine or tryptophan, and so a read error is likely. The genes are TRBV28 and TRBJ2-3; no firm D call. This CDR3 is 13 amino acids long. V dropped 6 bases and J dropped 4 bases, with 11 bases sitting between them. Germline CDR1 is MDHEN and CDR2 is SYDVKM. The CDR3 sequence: CASRSRLPDTQYL. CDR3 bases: TGTGCCAGCAGAAGTAGATTGCCAGATACGCAGTATCTT.

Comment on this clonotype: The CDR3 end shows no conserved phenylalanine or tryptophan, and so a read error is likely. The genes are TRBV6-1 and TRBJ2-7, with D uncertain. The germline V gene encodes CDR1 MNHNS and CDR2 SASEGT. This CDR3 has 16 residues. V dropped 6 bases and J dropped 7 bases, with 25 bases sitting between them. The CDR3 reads CASRKVFLAASPEQYS. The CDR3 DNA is TGTGCCAGCAGAAAGGTTTTTTTAGCAGCCTCCCCGGAGCAGTACTCC.

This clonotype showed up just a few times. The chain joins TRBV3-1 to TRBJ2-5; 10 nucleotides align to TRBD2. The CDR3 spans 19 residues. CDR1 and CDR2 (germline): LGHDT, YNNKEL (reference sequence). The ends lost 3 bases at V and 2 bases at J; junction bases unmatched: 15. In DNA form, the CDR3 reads TGTGCCAGCAGCCAGTCCAGCGGGGGGGCTTATCGACAACAAGAGACCCAGTACTTC. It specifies CASSQSSGGAYRQQETQYF.

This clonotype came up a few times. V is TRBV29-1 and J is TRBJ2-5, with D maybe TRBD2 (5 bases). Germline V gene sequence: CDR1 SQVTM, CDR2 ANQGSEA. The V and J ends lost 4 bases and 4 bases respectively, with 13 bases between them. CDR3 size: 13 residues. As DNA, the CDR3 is TGCAGCGTTGGCGACGGGATTACAGAGACCCAGTACTTC. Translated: CSVGDGITETQYF.

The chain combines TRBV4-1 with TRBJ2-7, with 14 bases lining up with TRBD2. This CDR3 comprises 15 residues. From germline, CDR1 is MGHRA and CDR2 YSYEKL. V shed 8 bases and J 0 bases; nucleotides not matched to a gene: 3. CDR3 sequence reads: CASRGTSGGSYEQYF. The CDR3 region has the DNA TGCGCCAGCCGGGGGACTAGCGGGGGCTCCTACGAGCAGTACTTC.

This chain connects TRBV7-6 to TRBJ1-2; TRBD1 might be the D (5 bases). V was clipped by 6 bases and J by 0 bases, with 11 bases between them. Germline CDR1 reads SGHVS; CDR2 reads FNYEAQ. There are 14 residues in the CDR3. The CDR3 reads CASSAGNPNYGYTF. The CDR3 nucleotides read TGTGCCAGCAGTGCAGGGAATCCTAACTATGGCTACACCTTC.

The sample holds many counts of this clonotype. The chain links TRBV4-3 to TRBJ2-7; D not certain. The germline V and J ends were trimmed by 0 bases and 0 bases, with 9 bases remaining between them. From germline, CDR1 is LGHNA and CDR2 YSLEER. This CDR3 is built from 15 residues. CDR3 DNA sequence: TGCGCCAGCAGCCAAGATAGGGCCAACTCCTACGAGCAGTACTTC. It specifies CASSQDRANSYEQYF.

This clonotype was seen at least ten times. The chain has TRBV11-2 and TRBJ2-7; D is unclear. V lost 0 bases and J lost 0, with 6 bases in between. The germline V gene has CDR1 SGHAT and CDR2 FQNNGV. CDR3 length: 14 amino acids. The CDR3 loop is CASSLDPISYEQYF. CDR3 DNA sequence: TGTGCCAGCAGCTTAGACCCTATCTCCTACGAGCAGTACTTC. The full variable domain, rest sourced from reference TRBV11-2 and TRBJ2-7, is EAGVAQSPRYKIIEKRQSVAFWCNPISGHATLYWYQQILGQGPKLLIQFQNNGVVDDSQLPKDRFSAERLKGVDSTLKIQPAKLEDSAVYLCASSLDPISYEQYFGPGTRLTVT.

This chain's CDR3 is CASSQTTGADEQFF. The CDR3, as DNA: TGTGCCAGCAGCCAAACCACAGGGGCCGATGAGCAGTTCTTC. The chain couples TRBV14 to TRBJ2-1; TRBD1 agrees at 7 bases. The ends lost 2 bases at V and 8 bases at J; junction bases unmatched: 6. In germline, CDR1 is SGHDN, CDR2 FVKESK. This CDR3 region has 14 residues.

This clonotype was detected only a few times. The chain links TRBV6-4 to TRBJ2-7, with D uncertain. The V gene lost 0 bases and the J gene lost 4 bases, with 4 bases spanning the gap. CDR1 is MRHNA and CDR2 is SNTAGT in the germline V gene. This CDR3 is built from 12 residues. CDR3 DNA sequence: TGTGCCAGCAGTGACTCGACTTACGAGCAGTACTTC. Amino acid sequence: CASSDSTYEQYF.

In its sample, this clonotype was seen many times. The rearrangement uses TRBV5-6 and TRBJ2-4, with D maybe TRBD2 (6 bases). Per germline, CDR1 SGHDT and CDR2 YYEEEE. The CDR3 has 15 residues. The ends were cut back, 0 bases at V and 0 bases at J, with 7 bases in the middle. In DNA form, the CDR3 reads TGTGCCAGCAGCTTGGGGCGGGGAGCCAAAAACATTCAGTACTTC. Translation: CASSLGRGAKNIQYF.

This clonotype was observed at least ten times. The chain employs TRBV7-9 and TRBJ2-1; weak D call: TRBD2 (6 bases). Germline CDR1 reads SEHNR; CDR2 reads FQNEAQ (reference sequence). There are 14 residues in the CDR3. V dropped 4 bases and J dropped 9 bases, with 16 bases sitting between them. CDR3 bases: TGTGCCAGCAGCTCCCCTTGGAGGGCGGGTGAGCAGTTCTTC. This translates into CASSSPWRAGEQFF.

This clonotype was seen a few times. The CDR3 DNA sequence: TGTGCCAGCAGCTCGACAAACACAGGGGAGGGCACAGATACGCAGTATTTT. Protein sequence: CASSSTNTGEGTDTQYF. The gene calls are TRBV11-2 and TRBJ2-3; TRBD1 is a possible D gene (7 bases). V was cut by 4 bases and J by 1 base, with 18 bases left in between. Germline V gene lookup returns CDR1 SGHAT and CDR2 FQNNGV. The CDR3 has 17 amino acids.

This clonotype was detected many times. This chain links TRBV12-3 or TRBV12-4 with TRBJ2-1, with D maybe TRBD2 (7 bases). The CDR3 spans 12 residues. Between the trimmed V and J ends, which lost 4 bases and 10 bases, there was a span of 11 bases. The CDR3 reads CASSWGGREQFF. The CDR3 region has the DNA TGTGCCAGCAGTTGGGGGGGCCGAGAGCAGTTCTTC.

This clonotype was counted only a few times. The CDR3 is CASRKPRLAGGSSYNEQFF. In DNA form, the CDR3 reads TGTGCCAGCAGAAAACCGAGACTAGCGGGGGGATCCTCCTACAATGAGCAGTTCTTC. This chain connects TRBV27 to TRBJ2-1, with TRBD2 matching over 13 bases. This CDR3 region has 19 residues. With V trimmed by 6 bases and J by 0 bases, 11 bases remained unmatched. CDR1 and CDR2 from the germline V gene are MNHEY and SMNVEV (reference sequence).

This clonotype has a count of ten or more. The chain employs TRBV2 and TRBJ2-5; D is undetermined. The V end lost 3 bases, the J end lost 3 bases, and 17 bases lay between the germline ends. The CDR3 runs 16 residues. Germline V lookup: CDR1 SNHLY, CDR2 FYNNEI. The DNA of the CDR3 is TGTGCCAGCAGTGATAGTACGGCGTCCAGGAAAGAGACCCAGTACTTC. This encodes CASSDSTASRKETQYF.